This T cell receptor (beta chain) was recovered during a study of T cells in localized non-small cell lung cancer. Repertoires were generated with immunoSEQ multiplex PCR, while TCRdb's copy carries only in-frame clones and drops some. The sample comprises roughly 20,000 clones, roughly 84% of which are singletons, and approximately 2.4% rests with the top ten. This clone was counted once. As yet, its antigen is unknown. V trimming: 2 bases; J trimming: 0 bases; junction bases outside the gene matches: 2. CDR3 length equals 15 residues. Germline CDR1 SGDLS, CDR2 YYNGEE. Study-level results: The study detected a median approximately 57 of the top 100 tumor clones in adjacent lung. Owing to sequencing of a solitary tumor region, heterogeneity cannot be discounted. Uninvolved adjacent lung had the highest recorded T cell clonality, with tumor below it. Elevated circulating T cell density in blood was associated with longer overall survival.

The clonotype comes from a man between 35 and 75 years old with stage I lung adenocarcinoma. The specimen was peripheral blood, collected before any cancer treatment. The chain combines TRBV9 with TRBJ2-3; 8 bases align to TRBD1. The CDR3 coding sequence is TGTGCCAGCAGCGTCTGGACAGGGAGCACAGATACGCAGTATTTT. Protein sequence: CASSVWTGSTDTQYF. The full variable domain, with the rest looked up from reference TRBV9 and TRBJ2-3, is DSGVTQTPKHLITATGQRVTLRCSPRSGDLSVYWYQQSLDQGLQFLIQYYNGEERAKGNILERFSAQQFPDLHSELNLSSLELGDSALYFCASSVWTGSTDTQYFGPGTRLTVL.